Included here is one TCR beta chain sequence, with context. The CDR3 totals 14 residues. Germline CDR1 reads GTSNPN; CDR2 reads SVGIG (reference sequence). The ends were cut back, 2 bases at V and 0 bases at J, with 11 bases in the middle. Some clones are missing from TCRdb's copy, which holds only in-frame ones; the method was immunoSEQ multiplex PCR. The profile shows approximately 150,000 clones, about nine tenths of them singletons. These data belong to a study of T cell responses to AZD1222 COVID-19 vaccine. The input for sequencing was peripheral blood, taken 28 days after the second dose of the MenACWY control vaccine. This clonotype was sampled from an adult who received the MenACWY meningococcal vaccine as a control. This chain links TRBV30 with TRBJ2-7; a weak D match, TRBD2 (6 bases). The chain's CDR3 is CAWSRGRFSYEQYF. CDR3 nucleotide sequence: TGTGCCTGGAGTCGGGGGAGGTTCTCCTACGAGCAGTACTTC.